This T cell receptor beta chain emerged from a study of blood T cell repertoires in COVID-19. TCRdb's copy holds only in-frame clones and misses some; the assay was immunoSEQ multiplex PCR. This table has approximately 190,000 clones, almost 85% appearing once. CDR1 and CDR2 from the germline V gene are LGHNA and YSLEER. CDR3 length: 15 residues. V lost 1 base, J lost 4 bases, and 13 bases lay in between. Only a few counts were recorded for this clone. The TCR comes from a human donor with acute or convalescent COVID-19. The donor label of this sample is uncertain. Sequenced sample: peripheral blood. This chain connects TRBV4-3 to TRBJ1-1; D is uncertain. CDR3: CASSQAVPAGTEAFF. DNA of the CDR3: TGCGCCAGCAGCCAAGCTGTCCCAGCAGGCACTGAAGCTTTCTTT.